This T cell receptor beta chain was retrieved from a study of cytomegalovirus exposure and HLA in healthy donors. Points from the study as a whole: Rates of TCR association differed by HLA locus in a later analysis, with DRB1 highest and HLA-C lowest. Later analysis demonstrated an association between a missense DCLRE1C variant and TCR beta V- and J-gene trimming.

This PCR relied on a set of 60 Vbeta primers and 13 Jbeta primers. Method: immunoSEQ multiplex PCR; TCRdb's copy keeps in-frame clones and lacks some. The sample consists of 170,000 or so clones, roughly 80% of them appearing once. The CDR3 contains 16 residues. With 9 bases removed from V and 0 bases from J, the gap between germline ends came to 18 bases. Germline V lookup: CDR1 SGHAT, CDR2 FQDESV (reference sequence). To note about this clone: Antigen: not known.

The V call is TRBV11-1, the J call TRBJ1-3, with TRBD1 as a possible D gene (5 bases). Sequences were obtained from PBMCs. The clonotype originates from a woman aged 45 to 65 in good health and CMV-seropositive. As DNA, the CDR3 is TGTGCCAGTCGACCGGGGGGAAGTTCCTCTGGAAACACCATATATTTT. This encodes CASRPGGSSSGNTIYF.